The 20 T cell receptor beta chains presented below share a single source sample, sequenced in a study of OX40 agonist ivuxolimab in advanced cancers. TCRdb keeps only in-frame clones here, not all; method: immunoSEQ multiplex PCR. Counted here are 25,000 to 35,000 clones, more than 75% occurring once; the ten biggest clones make up under 30%. The sequences come from CD4+ or CD8+ T cells sorted from blood, collected in a trial of the OX40 agonist ivuxolimab. These receptors were taken from an adult with an advanced solid tumor such as melanoma, head and neck, liver or kidney cancer.

J is TRBJ2-1 and V is TRBV30; D tentatively reads TRBD1 or TRBD2 (5 bases each). Germline V gene data show CDR1 as GTSNPN and CDR2 as SVGIG (reference sequence). This CDR3 has 14 residues. The V end lost 0 bases, the J end lost 6 bases, and 12 bases lay between the germline ends. The CDR3 reads CAWSVGTGANEQFF. CDR3 DNA: TGTGCCTGGAGTGTAGGGACCGGAGCCAATGAGCAGTTCTTC.

The J gene is TRBJ2-3, the V gene TRBV6-1; 8 nucleotides agree with TRBD2. The length of the CDR3 is 15 residues. The germline gives CDR1 MNHNS, CDR2 SASEGT. The J segment lost 4 bases and the V segment lost 1 base, leaving 4 bases of the junction unmatched. The CDR3 region has the DNA TGTGCCAGCAGTGAAGGGAGCGGGAGTGCAGATACGCAGTATTTT. It is translated as CASSEGSGSADTQYF.

Written as DNA, the CDR3 is TGTGCCAGCAGCTCAGTACAGGGGGGAGCGAGCTACACCTTC. It codes for CASSSVQGGASYTF. This chain connects TRBV7-9 to TRBJ1-2; 8 bases map to TRBD1. Losses at the gene ends were 4 bases for V and 9 bases for J; bases not matched to a gene: 10. CDR1 and CDR2 from the germline V gene are SEHNR and FQNEAQ (reference sequence). This CDR3 has 14 residues.

This clone is termed medium-sized. This chain joins TRBV28 and TRBJ2-7; D is tentatively TRBD1 or TRBD2 (6 bases each). Trimming stripped 7 bases from V and 6 bases from J, with 19 bases between. Germline V gene lookup returns CDR1 MDHEN and CDR2 SYDVKM. The CDR3 runs to 14 residues. The DNA of the CDR3 is TGTGCCAGCACCGCGGTGGGGGGCGGGGTCGAGCAGTACTTC. Encoded protein: CASTAVGGGVEQYF.

The gene calls are TRBV10-3 and TRBJ2-3; D remains ambiguous. Trimming cost V 0 bases and J 2 bases, with 6 bases left between them. The CDR3 is 14 amino acids. Germline V CDR1 and CDR2: ENHRY, SYGVKD. The DNA for the CDR3 is TGTGCCATCAGTGAGTCGGGGTACACAGATACGCAGTATTTT. Translating gives CAISESGYTDTQYF.

The chain uses TRBV15 and TRBJ1-4; no firm D call. Germline CDR1 reads LNHNV; CDR2 reads YYDKDF (reference sequence). CDR3 length: 14 residues. Between the trimmed V and J ends, which lost 0 bases and 7 bases, there was a span of 9 bases. The CDR3 region is CATSRETMAEKLFF. CDR3 nucleotides: TGTGCCACCAGCAGAGAAACAATGGCTGAAAAACTGTTTTTT.

This clone appeared a few times. This chain links TRBV30 with TRBJ1-1, with D possibly matching TRBD1 (5 bases). The CDR3 contains 13 residues. Trimming stripped 3 bases from V and 3 bases from J, with 11 bases between. Germline lookup yields CDR1 GTSNPN and CDR2 SVGIG (reference sequence). CDR3 region: CAWRQGAYTEAFF. For the CDR3, the DNA is TGTGCCTGGAGGCAGGGCGCCTACACTGAAGCTTTCTTT.

The rearrangement joins TRBV5-1 to TRBJ2-7; no firm D call. The CDR3 has 11 amino acids. The V gene's germline CDR1 is SGHRS and CDR2 YFSETQ. V lost 4 bases and J 0 bases, leaving 2 bases between the germline ends. DNA for the CDR3: TGCGCCAGCAGCGCCTCCTACGAGCAGTACTTC. It specifies CASSASYEQYF.

The rearrangement uses TRBV6-6 and TRBJ2-7; no definite D call. The CDR3 consists of 11 residues. Between the trimmed V and J ends, which lost 11 bases and 6 bases, there was a span of 14 bases. Germline CDR1 reads MNHNY; CDR2 reads SVGAGI (reference sequence). The CDR3 DNA sequence: TGTGCCGTCCTAGGGTCAGGCGAGCAGTACTTC. Protein product: CAVLGSGEQYF.

The CDR3 sequence: CATKQGVGNTEAFF. DNA for the CDR3: TGTGCCACCAAACAAGGGGTTGGGAACACTGAAGCTTTCTTT. The genes are TRBV7-3 and TRBJ1-1, with D perhaps TRBD1 (5 bases). The CDR3 spans 14 residues. The germline V and J ends were trimmed by 10 bases and 1 base, with 16 bases remaining between them. Germline CDR1 is SGHTA and CDR2 is FQGTGA.

In its sample, this clone was seen a few times. V gene TRBV2 combines with J gene TRBJ2-7, with 7 bases fitting TRBD2. This CDR3 has 15 residues. Per the germline V gene, CDR1 is SNHLY and CDR2 is FYNNEI. V was pared by 8 bases and J by 7 bases, with 17 bases of the junction left unmatched. Written as DNA, the CDR3 is TGTGCCAGCTCGGCCCGGGGGGATCGGCCGGTGGAGCAGTACTTC. This gives the protein CASSARGDRPVEQYF. Looking up the rest from reference TRBV2 and TRBJ2-7 gives the full variable domain: EPEVTQTPSHQVTQMGQEVILRCVPISNHLYFYWYRQILGQKVEFLVSFYNNEISEKSEIFDDQFSVERPDGSNFTLKIRSTKLEDSAMYFCASSARGDRPVEQYFGPGTRLTVT.

The chain joins TRBV5-1 to TRBJ1-1, with 9 bases aligning to TRBD1. Germline V gene lookup returns CDR1 SGHRS and CDR2 YFSETQ. V shed 4 bases, J shed 1 base, and the junction held 5 bases outside the gene matches. The CDR3 extends over 15 amino acids. The CDR3 DNA follows: TGCGCCAGCAGCCGGGGGGACAGGGAGAACACTGAAGCTTTCTTT. Residues: CASSRGDRENTEAFF.

The rearrangement joins TRBV2 to TRBJ2-1; 7 bases align to TRBD2. This CDR3 region has 15 residues. Trimming at V came to 7 bases and at J to 7 bases, leaving 13 bases not matched to a gene. The germline CDR1 and CDR2 sequences are SNHLY and FYNNEI. As DNA, the CDR3 is TGTGCCAGCATCCCCAGGGCGGGAGTCAGGAATGAGCAGTTCTTC. It yields the protein CASIPRAGVRNEQFF.

The rearrangement uses TRBV30 and TRBJ1-3; unclear D gene. The CDR3 length is 13 residues. Germline CDR1 and CDR2: GTSNPN and SVGIG (reference sequence). V gave up 2 bases and J gave up 0 bases, with 5 bases separating them. The CDR3 protein is CAWSRYSGNTIYF. The CDR3 nucleotides read TGTGCCTGGAGTCGTTACTCTGGAAACACCATATATTTT.

The chain is built from TRBV7-8 and TRBJ2-1, with D possibly matching TRBD2 (5 bases). This CDR3 spans 17 amino acids. The germline V and J ends were trimmed by 2 bases and 5 bases, with 19 bases remaining between them. Germline V CDR1 and CDR2: SGHVS, FQNEAQ. For the CDR3, the DNA is TGTGCCAGCAGCTTAAGGGCGGGTCGCCGGGCCAACAATGAGCAGTTCTTC. It yields the protein CASSLRAGRRANNEQFF. Complete variable domain (other parts from reference TRBV7-8 and TRBJ2-1): GAGVSQSPRYKVAKRGQDVALRCDPISGHVSLFWYQQALGQGPEFLTYFQNEAQLDKSGLPSDRFFAERPEGSVSTLKIQRTQQEDSAVYLCASSLRAGRRANNEQFFGPGTRLTVL.

With respect to this clone: The same CDR3 also results from other DNA sequences found in this sample. V is TRBV7-9 and J is TRBJ1-1; D is ambiguous. This CDR3 has 14 amino acids. V gave up 3 bases and J gave up 2 bases, with 10 bases separating them. Germline V CDR1 and CDR2: SEHNR, FQNEAQ (reference sequence). This chain's CDR3 is CASSLGGGNTEAFF. CDR3 DNA: TGTGCCAGCAGCTTGGGAGGCGGTAACACTGAAGCTTTCTTT. Full variable domain (missing parts from reference TRBV7-9 and TRBJ1-1): DTGVSQNPRHKITKRGQNVTFRCDPISEHNRLYWYRQTLGQGPEFLTYFQNEAQLEKSRLLSDRFSAERPKGSFSTLEIQRTEQGDSAMYLCASSLGGGNTEAFFGQGTRLTVV.

The chain combines TRBV11-2 with TRBJ1-6; D ambiguous. Germline-derived CDR1 and CDR2 are SGHAT and FQNNGV. Deletions cut 1 base from V and 9 bases from J, with 7 bases between. The CDR3 contains 13 residues. CDR3 nucleotides: TGTGCCAGCAGCTTAGGTTCGGGTTCACCCCTCCACTTT. It translates to CASSLGSGSPLHF.

This sequence joins TRBV2 and TRBJ2-7, with D hard to call. Germline loops: CDR1 SNHLY, CDR2 FYNNEI. This CDR3 has 14 residues. Trimming stripped 2 bases from V and 2 bases from J, with 10 bases between. The CDR3 DNA is TGTGCCAGCAGTGAATGGGCGGAAACCTACGAGCAGTACTTC. It translates to CASSEWAETYEQYF.

CDR3 sequence: CAWMPEVGQETQYF. The DNA for the CDR3 is TGTGCCTGGATGCCCGAGGTGGGTCAAGAGACCCAGTACTTC. The chain employs TRBV30 and TRBJ2-5; D is unclear. The germline V and J ends were trimmed by 4 bases and 2 bases, with 14 bases remaining between them. This CDR3 is built from 14 residues. Germline V lookup: CDR1 GTSNPN, CDR2 SVGIG (reference sequence).

The chain joins TRBV30 to TRBJ2-2, with D tentatively TRBD1 (5 bases). CDR1 is GTSNPN and CDR2 is SVGIG in the germline V gene (reference sequence). Trimming removed 0 bases from V and 4 bases from J, with 6 bases in between. This CDR3 contains 13 residues. The CDR3 spells CAWSVGVTGELFF. The DNA of the CDR3 is TGTGCCTGGAGTGTAGGGGTCACCGGGGAGCTGTTTTTT. The full variable domain, completed using reference TRBV30 and TRBJ2-2, is SQTIHQWPATLVQPVGSPLSLECTVEGTSNPNLYWYRQAAGRGLQLLFYSVGIGQISSEVPQNLSASRPQDRQFILSSKKLLLSDSGFYLCAWSVGVTGELFFGEGSRLTVL.